A selection of T cell receptor beta chains follows, all from one sample in a study of T cell responses to AZD1222 COVID-19 vaccine. Data came from immunoSEQ multiplex PCR; TCRdb stores just in-frame clones and leaves some out. The data contain some 120,000 clones, 80% to 90% of them singletons. The source was peripheral blood, collected on day 0 of AZD1222 vaccination. Receptors were obtained from an adult in good health. Both conserved end residues are part of each CDR3.

v_gene,CDR3aa
TRBV5-3,CARSRDRDYGYTF
TRBV7-2,CASSFGGSNNEQFF
TRBV11-2,CASSSTGIGYQETQYF
TRBV19,CASRGGRSQYF
TRBV11-2,CASSPGRGGPTYEQYF
TRBV28,CASSSISFHRGGEYGYTF
TRBV7-8,CASSPRVEGYTF
TRBV5-1,CASSLWGARQGAHEQYF
TRBV20-1,CSASIKGGTDTQYF
TRBV19,CASSIGHGTEAFF
TRBV7-2,CASSTRQGNTGELFF
TRBV19,CASSSKGGAFGEQYF
TRBV19,CASSSPPSAYYYGYTF
TRBV5-1,CASSADWGSETQYF
TRBV6-2/TRBV6-3,CASSLLAGGINTGELFF
TRBV7-3,CASSLIPGDEQFF
TRBV9,CASSFFDRDTEAFF
TRBV9,CASSVDRGPNSPLHF
TRBV24-1,CATSGRGRGETQYF
TRBV12-3/TRBV12-4,CASSAVGTYGYTF
TRBV2,CASSGRVMDRGLGYTF
TRBV19,CASSIVGPNTEAFF
TRBV18,CASSLSSGANVLTF
TRBV6-5,CASSYSVTGYLSPLHF
TRBV11-2,CASSLRGGTSGRYGEQYF
TRBV3-1/TRBV3-2,CASSQMGLAGGGEQFF
TRBV5-5,CASSQLWGPSYEQYF
TRBV10-3,CAISGGPGDAFF
TRBV7-9,CASSFGQGNEKLFF
TRBV9,CASSIRSGGASNTGELFF
TRBV5-1,CASRDPGQNYGYTF
TRBV7-9,CASSPRSYGYTF
TRBV6-2/TRBV6-3,CASSYSRAGSGNTIYF
TRBV19,CASSPGVSTDTQYF
TRBV5-4,CASSLDSNSPLHF
TRBV25-1,CASSEGAIENTIYF
TRBV18,CASSPPGSSTDTQYF
TRBV28,CASSLTFVTGSVANTGELFF
TRBV18,CASSPQRDRAAYEQYF
TRBV2,CASSEGVQREQYF
TRBV5-1,CASSAGTDSNQPQHF
TRBV30,CAAVLVNTEAFF
TRBV7-6,CASSLGRSGNTIYF
TRBV10-2,CASSVTGFSYEQYF
TRBV19,CASSIVGPRETQYF
TRBV10-2,CASSRQVINTGELFF
TRBV10-3,CAIRKGTGEGEQYF
TRBV18,CASSSGVENSPLHF
TRBV29-1,CSGDLPRLYNEQFF
TRBV7-9,CASSPRDRGPDTEAFF
TRBV2,CASSARRLAGAASSYNEQFF
TRBV5-4,CASSLDRQGPQHF
TRBV29-1,CSVVTVNEQFF
TRBV28,CASSLSAAGQETQYF
TRBV28,CASSLLSTGPGANVLTF
TRBV5-4,CASSSGTSGRETQYF
TRBV6-5,CATKFGWTGGTEAFF
TRBV6-2/TRBV6-3,CASSYGSPGLWDEQYF
TRBV4-1,CASSRGTAAYEQYF
TRBV7-8,CASSSTGTSGRAPKNEQFF